This paragraph covers one T cell receptor (beta chain) sequence. Its antigen is undetermined. TCRdb re-called the 5' RACE reads; one entry per CDR3 protein, DNA not given. This table lists 350,000 to 500,000 distinct CDR3 sequences. This sample stems from a study of T cells expressing NK-cell markers. The CDR3 runs 15 residues. Germline loops: CDR1 KGHDR, CDR2 SFDVKD. Overall study results and limits: Roughly 6 of the donors carried dominant NKG2C+ clonotypes that took up 1.0-7.0% of their CD8+ T cells. Expanded NKG2C+ T cell clones had unclear HCMV specificity. The CD3+CD56-NKG2C+ fraction of a handful of donors was also led by these clonotypes.

This receptor was obtained from a woman aged 18 to 69 in good health. Sequences were obtained from blood T cells: a sorted CD56 or NKG2C T cell subset, CD4+ or CD8+ T cells, or bulk PBMC T cells (not recorded which). This chain links TRBV24-1 with TRBJ2-1; TCRdb lists TRBD2, though no DNA is available to test this call. This CDR3 reads CATSASGSSYNEQFF.